These T cell receptor beta chains were read from a single sample in a study of T-cell reconstitution after alpha-beta-depleted transplantation in children. A single record per CDR3 protein comes from TCRdb applying MiXCR to the PCR reads. The table has 400,000 to 500,000 distinct CDR3 sequences, about a tenth seen once. The sample in question was PBMCs from the stem cell graft donor, obtained from the stem cell graft. The receptors here all came from a human donor who donated a stem cell graft to a child with acute myeloid leukemia. Each CDR3 is given without its conserved first and last residue. The order of the fields is CDR3 length, J gene, V gene, CDR3 protein.

10 TRBJ2-3 TRBV2 ASRDNTDTQY
12 TRBJ2-3 TRBV7-9 ASSARQGPDTQY
12 TRBJ2-1 TRBV4-3 ASSQTSLWNEQF
14 TRBJ1-1 TRBV10-3 ASGGQGSWMNTEAF
11 TRBJ2-1 TRBV7-2 ASSLMSYNEQF
13 TRBJ1-2 TRBV7-9 ASSLVGETNYGYT
17 TRBJ2-1 TRBV27 ASSFLGLAGGPGYNEQF
12 TRBJ2-1 TRBV20-1 SASSGSYYNEQF
10 TRBJ2-1 TRBV12-3/TRBV12-4 ASRRGNNEQF
14 TRBJ2-7 TRBV20-1 SAPPRAGGESYEQY
12 TRBJ2-5 TRBV29-1 SVERAGGQETQY